The clone carrying this T cell receptor beta chain was seen once. What it binds is unknown. At one end the junction does not follow the germline gene, possibly because of a read error. Total RNA, at least 5 micrograms per sample, came from PBMCs. The use of a sample-barcoded 5' primer and a J-beta primer mix characterized a second PCR of 7 to 11 cycles. TCRdb redid the calling of the 5' RACE reads with MiXCR, one entry per CDR3 protein. The sample lists around 1,500,000 distinct CDR3 sequences; over 25% were seen once. This specimen belongs to a study of blood T cells in healthy people across ages. For the study at large: Per every two T cells, about one barcoded beta molecule was captured by template switching. Study-wide results and limits: The study regarded diversity estimates from one million T cells as underestimates. Donor CMV infection status was unknown, possibly confounding age-related changes in expanded clonotypes.

The clonotype originates from a young woman in good health. The specimen sequenced was blood.

The CDR3 nucleotides are TGTGCCAGCAGTCCGCACCGGGGCGCAGGCTGCACCTTC. Encoded protein: CASSPHRGAGCTF. This chain links TRBV12-3 or TRBV12-4 with TRBJ1-2; weak D call: TRBD1 (5 bases). CDR3 length equals 13 residues.